A single sample is the source of the 9 T cell receptor beta chains below, sequenced in a study of identical twins. MiXCR was run by TCRdb on the 5' RACE reads, yielding one entry per CDR3 protein. The sample lists 1.5 million to 2 million distinct CDR3 sequences, under 35% seen once, with about 0.27% in the top ten. Sequenced material: cord blood. Every receptor here comes from a newborn girl in good health.

The chain links TRBV15 to TRBJ2-3; no clear D gene. V lost 1 base and J lost 0, with 8 bases in between. Looked up from germline, CDR1 is LNHNV and CDR2 is YYDKDF (reference sequence). The CDR3 consists of 15 residues. CDR3 coding DNA: TGTGCCACCAGCAGAGGGTGGAGTAGCACAGATACGCAGTATTTT. This sequence encodes CATSRGWSSTDTQYF.

The chain combines TRBV10-3 with TRBJ2-1; weak D call: TRBD2 (6 bases). V was pared by 1 base and J by 0 bases, with 7 bases between. Germline CDR1 is ENHRY and CDR2 is SYGVKD. There are 15 residues in the CDR3. This chain's CDR3 is CAISEFGGSYNEQFF. CDR3 sequence (DNA): TGTGCCATCAGTGAGTTCGGGGGCTCCTACAATGAGCAGTTCTTC.

The chain carries TRBV4-1 and TRBJ2-1, with TRBD1 matching 9 bases. The J call is uncertain, as TRBJ2-7 better fits the DNA end. Germline assignment: CDR1 MGHRA and CDR2 YSYEKL. There are 15 residues in the CDR3. The CDR3 DNA follows: TGCGCCAGCAGCCAACCCCGGGACAGGGACAATGAGCAGTACTTC. Protein: CASSQPRDRDNEQYF.

This clonotype was detected only a few times. V usage is TRBV12-3 or TRBV12-4 and J usage is TRBJ2-3; TRBD1 matches 7 bases. This CDR3 is built from 16 residues. The trim removed 6 bases at V and 2 bases at J, leaving 11 bases unmatched. The CDR3 protein is CASSPGQAGDTDTQYF. The CDR3 DNA sequence: TGTGCCAGCAGCCCTGGACAGGCCGGGGACACAGATACGCAGTATTTT.

This clonotype was seen more than once but under ten times. The CDR3 loop is CASSWGQGLNTEAFF. The CDR3 DNA follows: TGCGCCAGCAGCTGGGGACAGGGTTTGAACACTGAAGCTTTCTTT. The chain employs TRBV5-1 and TRBJ1-1, with 9 bases aligning to TRBD1. J lost 0 bases, V lost 3 bases, and 3 bases had no gene match. The CDR3 length is 15 residues. Germline V gene sequence: CDR1 SGHRS, CDR2 YFSETQ.

This clonotype was recorded a few times. The CDR3 bases are TGTGCCAGCAGTTACTCGCTCACCTACAATGAGCAGTTCTTC. This codes for CASSYSLTYNEQFF. The chain is built from TRBV6-6 and TRBJ2-1, with D uncertain. V was pared by 0 bases and J by 2 bases, with 5 bases between. Germline V gives CDR1 MNHNY, CDR2 SVGAGI (reference sequence). This CDR3 has 14 amino acids.

The CDR3 coding sequence is TGTGCCAGCATTCCCAGTCCAACCGCCTACGAGCAGTACTTC. Its protein product is CASIPSPTAYEQYF. This chain links TRBV28 with TRBJ2-7; D gene ambiguous. CDR3 size: 14 residues. Germline V gene lookup returns CDR1 MDHEN and CDR2 SYDVKM. Deletions cut 7 bases from V and 2 bases from J, with 15 bases between.

This clonotype was counted many times. The chain recombines TRBV5-1 with TRBJ2-3, with D uncertain. From germline, CDR1 is SGHRS and CDR2 YFSETQ. The V end lost 4 bases, the J end lost 2 bases, and 14 bases lay between the germline ends. CDR3 length equals 15 residues. CDR3 bases: TGCGCCAGCAGCATACGGGCCGCCACCACAGATACGCAGTATTTT. This sequence encodes CASSIRAATTDTQYF.

The J gene is TRBJ2-5, the V gene TRBV18; 8 positions agree with TRBD2. The DNA end lines up better with TRBJ2-7; the J call may be wrong. From germline, CDR1 is KGHSH and CDR2 LQKENI. This CDR3 has 15 amino acids. DNA for the CDR3: TGTGCCAGCTCACCAAGGACTAGCATCCGTGACGAGCAGTACTTC. Protein product: CASSPRTSIRDEQYF.